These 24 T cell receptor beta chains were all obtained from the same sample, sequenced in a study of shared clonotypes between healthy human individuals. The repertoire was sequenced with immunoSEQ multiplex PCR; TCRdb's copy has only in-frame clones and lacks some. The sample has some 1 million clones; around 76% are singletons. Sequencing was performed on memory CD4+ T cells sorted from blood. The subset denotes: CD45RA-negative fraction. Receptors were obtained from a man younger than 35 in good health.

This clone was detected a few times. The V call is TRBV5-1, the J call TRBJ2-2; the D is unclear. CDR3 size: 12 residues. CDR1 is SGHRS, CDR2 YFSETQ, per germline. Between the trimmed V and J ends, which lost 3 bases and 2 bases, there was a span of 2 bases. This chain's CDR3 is CASSSNTGELFF. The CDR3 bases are TGCGCCAGCAGCTCTAACACCGGGGAGCTGTTTTTT.

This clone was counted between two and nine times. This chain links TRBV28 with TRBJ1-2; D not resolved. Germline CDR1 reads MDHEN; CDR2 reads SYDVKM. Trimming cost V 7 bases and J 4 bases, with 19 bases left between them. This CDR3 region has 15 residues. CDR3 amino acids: CASTSLEGKLYGYTF. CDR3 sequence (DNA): TGTGCCAGCACCTCGCTGGAGGGTAAACTCTATGGCTACACCTTC.

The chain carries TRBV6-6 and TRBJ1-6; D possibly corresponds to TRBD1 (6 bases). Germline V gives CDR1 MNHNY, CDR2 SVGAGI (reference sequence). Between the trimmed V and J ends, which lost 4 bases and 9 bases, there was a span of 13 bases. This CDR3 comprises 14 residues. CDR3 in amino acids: CASSFSADSSPLHF. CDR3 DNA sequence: TGTGCCAGCAGTTTTTCGGCGGACAGTTCACCCCTCCACTTT.

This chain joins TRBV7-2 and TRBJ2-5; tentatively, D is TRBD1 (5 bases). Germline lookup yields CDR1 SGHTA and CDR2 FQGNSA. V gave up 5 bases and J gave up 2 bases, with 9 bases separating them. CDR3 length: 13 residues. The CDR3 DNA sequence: TGTGCCAGCAGCCCGACAGTACAAGAGACCCAGTACTTC. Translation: CASSPTVQETQYF.

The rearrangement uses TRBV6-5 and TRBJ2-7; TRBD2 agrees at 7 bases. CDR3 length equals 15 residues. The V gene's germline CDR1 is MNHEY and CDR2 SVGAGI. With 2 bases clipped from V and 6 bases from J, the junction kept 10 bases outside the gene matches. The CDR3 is CASSYKYGPGGEQYF. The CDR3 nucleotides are TGTGCCAGCAGTTACAAGTATGGACCGGGGGGCGAGCAGTACTTC.

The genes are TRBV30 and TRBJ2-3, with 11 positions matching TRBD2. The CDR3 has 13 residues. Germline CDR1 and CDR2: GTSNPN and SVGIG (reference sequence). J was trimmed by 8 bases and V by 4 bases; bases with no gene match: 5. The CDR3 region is CAWIAGGMGTQYF. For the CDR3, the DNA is TGTGCCTGGATAGCGGGGGGGATGGGTACGCAGTATTTT.

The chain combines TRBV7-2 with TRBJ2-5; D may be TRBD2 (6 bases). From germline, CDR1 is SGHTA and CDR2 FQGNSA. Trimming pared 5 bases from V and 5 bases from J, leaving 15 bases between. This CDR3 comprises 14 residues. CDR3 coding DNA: TGTGCCAGCAGCCCTCAACGGGGGACCGAGACCCAGTACTTC. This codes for CASSPQRGTETQYF.

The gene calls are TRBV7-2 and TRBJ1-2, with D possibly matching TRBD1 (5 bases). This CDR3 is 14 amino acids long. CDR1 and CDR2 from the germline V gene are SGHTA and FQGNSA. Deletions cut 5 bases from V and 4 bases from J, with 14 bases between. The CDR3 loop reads CASSPRDGLYGYTF. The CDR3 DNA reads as TGTGCCAGCAGCCCCCGGGACGGCCTCTATGGCTACACCTTC.

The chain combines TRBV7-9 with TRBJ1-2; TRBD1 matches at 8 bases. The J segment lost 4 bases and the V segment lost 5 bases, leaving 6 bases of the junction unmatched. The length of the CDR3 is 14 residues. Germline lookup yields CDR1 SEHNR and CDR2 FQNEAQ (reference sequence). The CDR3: CASSRSGTGYGYTF. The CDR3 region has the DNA TGTGCCAGCAGCCGTTCCGGGACAGGCTATGGCTACACCTTC.

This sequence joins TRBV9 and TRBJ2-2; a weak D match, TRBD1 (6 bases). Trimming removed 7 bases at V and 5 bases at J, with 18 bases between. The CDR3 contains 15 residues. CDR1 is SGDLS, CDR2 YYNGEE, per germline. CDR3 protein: CASGNRVLSTGELFF. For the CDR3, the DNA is TGTGCCAGCGGGAACAGGGTCCTGAGTACCGGGGAGCTGTTTTTT.

The chain's CDR3 is CASSLEGPGYTF. As DNA, the CDR3 is TGTGCCAGCAGCTTGGAAGGGCCTGGCTACACCTTC. The rearrangement joins TRBV5-6 to TRBJ1-2, with D uncertain. The CDR3 runs to 12 residues. Germline lookup yields CDR1 SGHDT and CDR2 YYEEEE. V dropped 0 bases and J dropped 7 bases, with 7 bases sitting between them.

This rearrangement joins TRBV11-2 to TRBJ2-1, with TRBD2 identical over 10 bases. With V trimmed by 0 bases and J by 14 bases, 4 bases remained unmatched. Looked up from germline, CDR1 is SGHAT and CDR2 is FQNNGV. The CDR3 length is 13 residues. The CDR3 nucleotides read TGTGCCAGCAGCTTAGATTTCACTAGCGGGAAGTTCTTC. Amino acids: CASSLDFTSGKFF.

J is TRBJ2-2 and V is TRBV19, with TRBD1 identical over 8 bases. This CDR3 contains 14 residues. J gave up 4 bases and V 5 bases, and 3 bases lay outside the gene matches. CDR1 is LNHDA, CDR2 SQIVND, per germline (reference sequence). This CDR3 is CASSAGGFTGELFF. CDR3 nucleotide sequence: TGTGCCAGTAGTGCAGGGGGCTTCACCGGGGAGCTGTTTTTT.

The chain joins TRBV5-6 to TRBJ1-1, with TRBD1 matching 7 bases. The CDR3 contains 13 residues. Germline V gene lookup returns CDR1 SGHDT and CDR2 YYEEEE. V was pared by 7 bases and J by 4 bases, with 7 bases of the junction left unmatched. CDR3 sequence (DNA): TGTGCCAGCCGCAGGCAGGGGGGCACTGAAGCTTTCTTT. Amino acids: CASRRQGGTEAFF.

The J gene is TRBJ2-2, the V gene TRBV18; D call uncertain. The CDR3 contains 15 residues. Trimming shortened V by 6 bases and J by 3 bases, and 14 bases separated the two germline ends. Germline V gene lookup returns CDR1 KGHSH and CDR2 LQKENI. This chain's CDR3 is CASSWGQSDTGELFF. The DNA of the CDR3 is TGTGCCAGCTCTTGGGGTCAGTCCGACACCGGGGAGCTGTTTTTT.

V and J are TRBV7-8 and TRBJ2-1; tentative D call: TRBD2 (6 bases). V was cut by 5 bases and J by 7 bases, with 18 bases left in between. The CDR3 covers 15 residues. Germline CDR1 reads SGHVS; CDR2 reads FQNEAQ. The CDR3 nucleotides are TGTGCCAGCAGCGACCCTAACGGGAGAGTGAATGAGCAGTTCTTC. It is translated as CASSDPNGRVNEQFF.

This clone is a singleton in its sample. The CDR3 sequence is CASSMGEETQYF. CDR3 sequence (DNA): TGTGCCAGTAGTATGGGGGAAGAGACCCAGTACTTC. This rearrangement joins TRBV19 to TRBJ2-5; D assignment may be TRBD1 or TRBD2 (5 bases each). In germline, CDR1 is LNHDA, CDR2 SQIVND (reference sequence). CDR3 size: 12 residues. Trimming took 3 bases from V and 3 from J, leaving 5 bases between them. The whole variable domain, remainder taken from reference TRBV19 and TRBJ2-5, is DGGITQSPKYLFRKEGQNVTLSCEQNLNHDAMYWYRQDPGQGLRLIYYSQIVNDFQKGDIAEGYSVSREKKESFPLTVTSAQKNPTAFYLCASSMGEETQYFGPGTRLLVL.

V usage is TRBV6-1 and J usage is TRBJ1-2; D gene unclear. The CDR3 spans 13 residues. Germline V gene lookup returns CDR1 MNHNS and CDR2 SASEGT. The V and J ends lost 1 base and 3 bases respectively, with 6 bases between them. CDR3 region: CASSEGSHYGYTF. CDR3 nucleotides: TGTGCCAGCAGTGAAGGATCCCACTATGGCTACACCTTC.

For the CDR3, the DNA is TGCGCCAGCAGCCAATGGCGGAAGGAAAAACTGTTTTTT. It translates to CASSQWRKEKLFF. This sequence joins TRBV4-1 and TRBJ1-4, with D hard to call. Germline V lookup: CDR1 MGHRA, CDR2 YSYEKL. This CDR3 contains 13 residues. V lost 2 bases to trimming and J lost 8 bases, with 9 bases between them.

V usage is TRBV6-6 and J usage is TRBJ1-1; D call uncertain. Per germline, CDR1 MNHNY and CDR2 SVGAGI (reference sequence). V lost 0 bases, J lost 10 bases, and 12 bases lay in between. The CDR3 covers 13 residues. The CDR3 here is CASSYSQGTGAFF. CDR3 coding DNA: TGTGCCAGCAGTTACTCCCAAGGTACCGGAGCTTTCTTT.

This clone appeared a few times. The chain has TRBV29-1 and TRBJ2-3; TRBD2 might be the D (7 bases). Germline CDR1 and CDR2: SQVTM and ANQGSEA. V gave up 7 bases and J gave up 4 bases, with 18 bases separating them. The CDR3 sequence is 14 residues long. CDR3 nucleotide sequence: TGCAGCGCCTGGACTAGAGGGGGGGCAGATACGCAGTATTTT. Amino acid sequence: CSAWTRGGADTQYF.

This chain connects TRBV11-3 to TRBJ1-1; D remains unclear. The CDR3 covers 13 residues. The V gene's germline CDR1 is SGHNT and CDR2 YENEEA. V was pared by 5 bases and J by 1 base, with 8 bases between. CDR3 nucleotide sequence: TGTGCCAGCAGCCTTGGAAAGAACACTGAAGCTTTCTTT. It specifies CASSLGKNTEAFF.

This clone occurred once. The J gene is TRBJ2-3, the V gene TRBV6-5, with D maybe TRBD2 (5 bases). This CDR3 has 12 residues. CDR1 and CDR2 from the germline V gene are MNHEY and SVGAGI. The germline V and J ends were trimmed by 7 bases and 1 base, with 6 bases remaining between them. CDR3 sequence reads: CASMRGTDTQYF. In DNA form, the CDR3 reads TGTGCCAGCATGCGGGGCACAGATACGCAGTATTTT.

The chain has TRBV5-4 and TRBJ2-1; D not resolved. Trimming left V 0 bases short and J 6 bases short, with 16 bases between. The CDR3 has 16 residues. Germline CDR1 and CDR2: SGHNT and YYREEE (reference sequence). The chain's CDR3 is CASSLGSQSRSNEQFF. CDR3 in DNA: TGTGCCAGCAGCTTGGGGTCCCAGAGTAGGTCCAATGAGCAGTTCTTC.